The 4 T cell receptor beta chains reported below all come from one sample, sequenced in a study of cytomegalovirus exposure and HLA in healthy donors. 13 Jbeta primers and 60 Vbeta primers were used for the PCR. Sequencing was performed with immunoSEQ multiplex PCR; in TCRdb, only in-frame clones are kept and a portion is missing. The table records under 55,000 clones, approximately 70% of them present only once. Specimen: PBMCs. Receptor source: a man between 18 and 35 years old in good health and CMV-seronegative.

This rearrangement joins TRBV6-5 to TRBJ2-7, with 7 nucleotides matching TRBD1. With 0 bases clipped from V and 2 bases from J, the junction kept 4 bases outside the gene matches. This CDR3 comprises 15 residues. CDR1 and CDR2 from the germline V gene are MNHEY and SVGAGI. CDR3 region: CASSYSTGKTYEQYF. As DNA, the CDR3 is TGTGCCAGCAGTTACTCGACAGGGAAAACCTACGAGCAGTACTTC.

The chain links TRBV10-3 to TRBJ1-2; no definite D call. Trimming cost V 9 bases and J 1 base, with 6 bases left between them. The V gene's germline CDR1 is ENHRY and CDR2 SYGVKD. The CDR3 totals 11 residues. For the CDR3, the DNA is TGTGCCATTAGAGGTAACTATGGCTACACCTTC. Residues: CAIRGNYGYTF.

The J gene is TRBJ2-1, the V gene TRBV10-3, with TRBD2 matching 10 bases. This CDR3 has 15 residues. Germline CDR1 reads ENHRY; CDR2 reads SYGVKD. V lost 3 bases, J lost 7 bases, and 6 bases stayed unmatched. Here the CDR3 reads CAISEASGRANEQFF. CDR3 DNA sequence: TGTGCCATCAGTGAAGCTAGCGGGAGAGCAAATGAGCAGTTCTTC.

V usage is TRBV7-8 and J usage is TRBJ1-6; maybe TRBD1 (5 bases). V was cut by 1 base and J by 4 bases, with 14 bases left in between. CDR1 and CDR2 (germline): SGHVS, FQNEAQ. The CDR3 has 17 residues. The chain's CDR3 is CASSLGVGGGYNSPLHF. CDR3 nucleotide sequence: TGTGCCAGCAGCTTAGGGGTGGGGGGGGGATATAATTCACCCCTCCACTTT. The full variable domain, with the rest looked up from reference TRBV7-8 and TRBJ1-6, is GAGVSQSPRYKVAKRGQDVALRCDPISGHVSLFWYQQALGQGPEFLTYFQNEAQLDKSGLPSDRFFAERPEGSVSTLKIQRTQQEDSAVYLCASSLGVGGGYNSPLHFGNGTRLTVT.